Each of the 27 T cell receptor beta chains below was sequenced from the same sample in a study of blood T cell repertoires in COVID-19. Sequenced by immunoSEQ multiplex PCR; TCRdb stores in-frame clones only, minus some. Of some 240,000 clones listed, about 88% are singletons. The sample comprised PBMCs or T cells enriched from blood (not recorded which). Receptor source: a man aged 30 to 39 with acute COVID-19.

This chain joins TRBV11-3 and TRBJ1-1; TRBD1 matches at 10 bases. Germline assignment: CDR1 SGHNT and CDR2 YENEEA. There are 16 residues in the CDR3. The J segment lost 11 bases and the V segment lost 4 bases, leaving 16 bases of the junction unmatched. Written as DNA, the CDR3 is TGTGCCAGCAGCTCTCAGCTCCCGGGACAGGGGACGATGGCTTTCTTT. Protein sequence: CASSSQLPGQGTMAFF.

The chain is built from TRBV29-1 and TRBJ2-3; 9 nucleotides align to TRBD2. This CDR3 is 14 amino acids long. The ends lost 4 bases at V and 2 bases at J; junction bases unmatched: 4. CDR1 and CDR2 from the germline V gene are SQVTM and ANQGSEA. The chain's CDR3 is CSVGKRGVTDTQYF. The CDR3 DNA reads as TGCAGCGTTGGAAAGCGGGGGGTCACAGATACGCAGTATTTT.

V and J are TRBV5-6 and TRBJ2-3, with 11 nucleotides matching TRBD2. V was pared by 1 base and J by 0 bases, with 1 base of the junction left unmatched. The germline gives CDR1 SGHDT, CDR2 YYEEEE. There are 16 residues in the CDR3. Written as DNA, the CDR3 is TGTGCCAGCAGCTTGAGGACTAGCGGGAGCACAGATACGCAGTATTTT. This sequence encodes CASSLRTSGSTDTQYF. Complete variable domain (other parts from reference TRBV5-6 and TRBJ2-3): DAGVTQSPTHLIKTRGQQVTLRCSPKSGHDTVSWYQQALGQGPQFIFQYYEEEERQRGNFPDRFSGHQFPNYSSELNVNALLLGDSALYLCASSLRTSGSTDTQYFGPGTRLTVL.

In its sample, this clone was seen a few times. The DNA of the CDR3 is TGTGCCAGCAGCGTACTGTACCCCAGTCATGAAGCTTTCTTT. Residues: CASSVLYPSHEAFF. V is TRBV9 and J is TRBJ1-1; unclear D gene. This CDR3 comprises 14 residues. The germline V gene has CDR1 SGDLS and CDR2 YYNGEE. V gave up 1 base and J gave up 7 bases, with 14 bases separating them.

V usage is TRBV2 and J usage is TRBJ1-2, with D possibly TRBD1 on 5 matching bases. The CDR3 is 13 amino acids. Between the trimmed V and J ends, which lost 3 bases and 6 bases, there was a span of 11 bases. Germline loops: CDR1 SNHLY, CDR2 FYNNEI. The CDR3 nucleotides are TGTGCCAGCAGTGATGGACAAATTAATGGCTACACCTTC. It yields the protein CASSDGQINGYTF.

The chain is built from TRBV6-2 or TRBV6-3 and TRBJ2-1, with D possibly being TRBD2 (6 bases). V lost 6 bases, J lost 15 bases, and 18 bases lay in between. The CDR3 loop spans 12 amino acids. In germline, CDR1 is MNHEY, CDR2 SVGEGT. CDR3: CASSHGSGSGFF. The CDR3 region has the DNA TGTGCCAGCAGCCACGGGAGCGGGTCGGGGTTCTTC.

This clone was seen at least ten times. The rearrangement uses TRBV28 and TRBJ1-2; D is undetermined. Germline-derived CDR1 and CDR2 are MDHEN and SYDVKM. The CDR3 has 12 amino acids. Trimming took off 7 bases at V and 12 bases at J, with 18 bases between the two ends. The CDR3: CASNRLPTTHTF. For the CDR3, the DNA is TGTGCCAGCAACCGGCTCCCAACTACCCACACCTTC.

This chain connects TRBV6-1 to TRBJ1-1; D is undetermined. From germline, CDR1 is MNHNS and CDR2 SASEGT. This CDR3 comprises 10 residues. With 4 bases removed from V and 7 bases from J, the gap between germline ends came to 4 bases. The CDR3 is CASSGNEAFF. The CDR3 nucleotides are TGTGCCAGCAGTGGTAATGAAGCTTTCTTT.

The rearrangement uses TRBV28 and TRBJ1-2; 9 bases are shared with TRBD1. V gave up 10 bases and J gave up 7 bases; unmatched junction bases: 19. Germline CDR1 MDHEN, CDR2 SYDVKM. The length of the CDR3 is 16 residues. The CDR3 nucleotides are TGTGCCACCACCACTCCGGGACAGGGAGACTTGGGTGGCTACACCTTC. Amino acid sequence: CATTTPGQGDLGGYTF.

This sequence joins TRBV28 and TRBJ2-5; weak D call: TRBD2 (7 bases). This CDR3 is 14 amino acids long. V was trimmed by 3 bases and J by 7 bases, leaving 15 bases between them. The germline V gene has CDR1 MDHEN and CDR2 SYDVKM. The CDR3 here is CASSLPQGRVTQYF. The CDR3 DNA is TGTGCCAGCAGTTTGCCTCAGGGGAGGGTGACCCAGTACTTC.

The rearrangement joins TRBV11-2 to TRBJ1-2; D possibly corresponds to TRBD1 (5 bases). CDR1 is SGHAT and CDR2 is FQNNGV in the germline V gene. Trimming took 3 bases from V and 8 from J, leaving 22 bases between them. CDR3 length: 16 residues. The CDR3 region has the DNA TGTGCCAGCAGCTTGGGGTATGCGACAGCCTCGCAGGGCTACACCTTC. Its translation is CASSLGYATASQGYTF.

The CDR3 DNA reads as TGTGCCAGCACCCAAGGCAGGGGTAACACCATATATTTT. Encoded protein: CASTQGRGNTIYF. V gene TRBV6-1 combines with J gene TRBJ1-3; maybe TRBD1 (6 bases). The germline V and J ends were trimmed by 7 bases and 7 bases, with 14 bases remaining between them. This CDR3 is built from 13 residues. CDR1 MNHNS and CDR2 SASEGT come from the germline V gene.

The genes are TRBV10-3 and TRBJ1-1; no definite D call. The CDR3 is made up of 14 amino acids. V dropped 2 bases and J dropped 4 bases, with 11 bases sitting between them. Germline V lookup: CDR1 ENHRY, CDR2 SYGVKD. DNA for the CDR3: TGTGCCATCAGTGAGAGAGGGCTTCGCACTGAAGCTTTCTTT. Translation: CAISERGLRTEAFF.

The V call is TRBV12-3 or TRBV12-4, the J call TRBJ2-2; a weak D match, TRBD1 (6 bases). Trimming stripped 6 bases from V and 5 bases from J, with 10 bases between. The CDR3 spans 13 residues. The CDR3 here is CASSSRGTGELFF. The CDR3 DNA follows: TGTGCCAGCAGCTCCAGGGGAACCGGGGAGCTGTTTTTT.

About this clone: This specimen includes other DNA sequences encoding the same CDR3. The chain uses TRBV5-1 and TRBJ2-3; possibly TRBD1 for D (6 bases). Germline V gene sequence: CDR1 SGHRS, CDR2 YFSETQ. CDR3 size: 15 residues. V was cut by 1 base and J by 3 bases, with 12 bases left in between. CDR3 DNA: TGCGCCAGCAGCTTGAGGGGGACGGGGACAGATACGCAGTATTTT. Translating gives CASSLRGTGTDTQYF.

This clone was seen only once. CDR3 in amino acids: CATSDAGRQGTGNTIYF. CDR3 coding DNA: TGTGCCACCAGTGATGCGGGCCGCCAAGGGACTGGAAACACCATATATTTT. The chain links TRBV24-1 to TRBJ1-3; D remains ambiguous. From germline, CDR1 is KGHDR and CDR2 SFDVKD. The CDR3 consists of 17 residues. Trimming cost V 3 bases and J 2 bases, with 16 bases left between them.

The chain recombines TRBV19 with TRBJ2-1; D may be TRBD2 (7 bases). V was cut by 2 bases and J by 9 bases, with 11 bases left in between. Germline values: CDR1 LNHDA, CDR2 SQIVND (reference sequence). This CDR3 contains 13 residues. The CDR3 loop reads CASSIRGAGEQFF. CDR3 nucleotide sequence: TGTGCCAGTAGTATACGGGGGGCGGGTGAGCAGTTCTTC.

The CDR3 DNA reads TGTGCCAGCAGCTTAACTACAGATTGGACAGGGGGCGCCTATGGCTACACCTTC. This gives the protein CASSLTTDWTGGAYGYTF. The chain is built from TRBV7-6 and TRBJ1-2; TRBD1 agrees at 11 bases. V shed 2 bases, J shed 4 bases, and the junction held 12 bases outside the gene matches. This CDR3 spans 18 amino acids. Germline lookup yields CDR1 SGHVS and CDR2 FNYEAQ.

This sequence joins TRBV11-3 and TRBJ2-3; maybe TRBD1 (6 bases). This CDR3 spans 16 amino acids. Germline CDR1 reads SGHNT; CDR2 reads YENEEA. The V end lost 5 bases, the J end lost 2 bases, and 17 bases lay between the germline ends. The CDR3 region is CASSPDVGGNTDTQYF. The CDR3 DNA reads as TGTGCCAGCAGCCCAGATGTAGGGGGAAACACAGATACGCAGTATTTT.

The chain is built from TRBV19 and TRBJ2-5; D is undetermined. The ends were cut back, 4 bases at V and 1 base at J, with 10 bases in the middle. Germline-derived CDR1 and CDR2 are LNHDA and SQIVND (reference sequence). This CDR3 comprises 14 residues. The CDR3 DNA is TGTGCCAGTAGTACTAGAAACACCCAAGAGACCCAGTACTTC. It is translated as CASSTRNTQETQYF.

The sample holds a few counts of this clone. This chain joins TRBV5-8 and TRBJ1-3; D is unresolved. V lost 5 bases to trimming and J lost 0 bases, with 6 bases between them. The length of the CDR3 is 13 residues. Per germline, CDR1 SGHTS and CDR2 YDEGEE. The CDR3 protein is CASRTYSGNTIYF. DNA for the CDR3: TGTGCCAGCAGAACATACTCTGGAAACACCATATATTTT.

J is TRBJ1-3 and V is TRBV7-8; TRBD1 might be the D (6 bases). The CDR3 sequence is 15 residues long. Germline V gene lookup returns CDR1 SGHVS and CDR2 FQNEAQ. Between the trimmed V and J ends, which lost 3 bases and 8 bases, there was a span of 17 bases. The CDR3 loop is CASSFRPQGMDTIYF. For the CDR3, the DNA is TGTGCCAGCAGCTTCCGACCTCAGGGGATGGACACCATATATTTT. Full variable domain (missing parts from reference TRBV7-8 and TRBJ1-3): GAGVSQSPRYKVAKRGQDVALRCDPISGHVSLFWYQQALGQGPEFLTYFQNEAQLDKSGLPSDRFFAERPEGSVSTLKIQRTQQEDSAVYLCASSFRPQGMDTIYFGEGSWLTVV.

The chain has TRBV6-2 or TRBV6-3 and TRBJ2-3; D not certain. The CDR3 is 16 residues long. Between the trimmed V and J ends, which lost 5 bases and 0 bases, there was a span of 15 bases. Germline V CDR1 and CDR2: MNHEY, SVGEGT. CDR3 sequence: CASSRSLAVSTDTQYF. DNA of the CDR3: TGTGCCAGCAGTCGCTCCCTTGCGGTGAGCACAGATACGCAGTATTTT.

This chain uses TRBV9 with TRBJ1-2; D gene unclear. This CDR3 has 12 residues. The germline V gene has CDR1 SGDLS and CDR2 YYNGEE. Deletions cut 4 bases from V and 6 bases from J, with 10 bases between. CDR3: CASSPWAHGYTF. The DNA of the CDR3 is TGTGCCAGCAGCCCTTGGGCTCATGGCTACACCTTC.

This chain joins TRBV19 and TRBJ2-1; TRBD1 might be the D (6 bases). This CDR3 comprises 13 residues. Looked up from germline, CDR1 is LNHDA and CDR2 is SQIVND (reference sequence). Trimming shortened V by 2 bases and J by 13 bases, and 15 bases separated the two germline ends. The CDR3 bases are TGTGCCAGTAGTATAAGGTCAGGGGAACCCCAGTTCTTC. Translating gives CASSIRSGEPQFF.

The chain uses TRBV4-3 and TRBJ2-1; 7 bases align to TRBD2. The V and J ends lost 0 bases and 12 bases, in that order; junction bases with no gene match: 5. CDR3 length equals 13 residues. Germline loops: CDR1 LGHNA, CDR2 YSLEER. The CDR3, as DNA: TGCGCCAGCAGCCAAGAGGCGGGGACTACGCAGTTCTTC. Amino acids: CASSQEAGTTQFF.

CDR3 nucleotide sequence: TGTGCCAGCAGGGCTGGGACTCGTTGGGGCTACACCTTC. As protein: CASRAGTRWGYTF. The V and J genes are TRBV7-9 and TRBJ1-2; D might be TRBD1 (5 bases). Trimming left V 6 bases short and J 8 bases short, with 16 bases between. Germline values: CDR1 SEHNR, CDR2 FQNEAQ (reference sequence). The CDR3 sequence is 13 residues long.